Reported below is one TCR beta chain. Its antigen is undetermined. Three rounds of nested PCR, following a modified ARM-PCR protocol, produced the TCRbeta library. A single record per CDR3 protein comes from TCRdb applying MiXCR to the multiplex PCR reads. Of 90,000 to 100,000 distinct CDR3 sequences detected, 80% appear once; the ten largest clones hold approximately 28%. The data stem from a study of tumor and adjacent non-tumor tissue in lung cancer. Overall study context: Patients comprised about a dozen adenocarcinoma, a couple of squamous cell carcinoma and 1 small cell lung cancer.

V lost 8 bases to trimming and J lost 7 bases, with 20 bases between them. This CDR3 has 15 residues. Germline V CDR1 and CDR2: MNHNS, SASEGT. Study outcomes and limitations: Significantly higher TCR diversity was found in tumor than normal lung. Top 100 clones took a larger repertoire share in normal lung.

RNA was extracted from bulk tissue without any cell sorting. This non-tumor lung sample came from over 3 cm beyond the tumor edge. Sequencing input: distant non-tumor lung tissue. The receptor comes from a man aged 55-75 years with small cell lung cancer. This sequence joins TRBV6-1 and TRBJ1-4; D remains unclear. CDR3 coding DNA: TGTGCCAGCTTTGCTATGACGGGAGGTGGTGAAAAACTGTTTTTT. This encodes CASFAMTGGGEKLFF.